The 16 T cell receptor beta chains given below trace back to one sample, sequenced in a study of blood T cell repertoires in COVID-19. Sequenced by immunoSEQ multiplex PCR; TCRdb stores in-frame clones only, minus some. The sample includes approximately 300,000 clones, about nine tenths of them seen just once. Sample: PBMCs or T cells enriched from blood (not recorded which). The receptors shown here come from a woman in her 30s who had recovered from COVID-19.

This clone was seen more than once but under ten times. The chain carries TRBV7-2 and TRBJ1-5, with D unclear. There are 15 residues in the CDR3. Germline V gene sequence: CDR1 SGHTA, CDR2 FQGNSA. The V end was cut by 1 base, the J end by 0 bases, with 7 bases between. The CDR3 here is CASSLVQDSNQPQHF. CDR3 sequence (DNA): TGTGCCAGCAGCTTAGTTCAGGATAGCAATCAGCCCCAGCATTTT.

The chain couples TRBV28 to TRBJ1-1; TRBD1 aligns across 10 bases. The V gene's germline CDR1 is MDHEN and CDR2 SYDVKM. Losses at the gene ends were 5 bases for V and 2 bases for J; bases not matched to a gene: 5. This CDR3 has 15 residues. The CDR3 DNA is TGTGCCAGCAGTCAGACAGGGGGCAGAAACACTGAAGCTTTCTTT. Residues: CASSQTGGRNTEAFF.

The chain couples TRBV29-1 to TRBJ2-3; D is possibly TRBD2 (5 bases). This CDR3 is 14 amino acids long. Germline V CDR1 and CDR2: SQVTM, ANQGSEA. V was pared by 3 bases and J by 3 bases, with 13 bases between. CDR3 region: CSVEARAGTDTQYF. The CDR3 DNA reads as TGCAGCGTTGAGGCGAGGGCTGGGACAGATACGCAGTATTTT.

The chain couples TRBV30 to TRBJ1-1; TRBD1 is a possible D gene (5 bases). Trimming left V 5 bases short and J 1 base short, with 11 bases between. There are 13 residues in the CDR3. The germline CDR1 and CDR2 sequences are GTSNPN and SVGIG (reference sequence). This CDR3 is CAWDRQRNTEAFF. In DNA, the CDR3 is TGTGCCTGGGACCGACAGAGGAACACTGAAGCTTTCTTT.

The chain has TRBV19 and TRBJ1-1, with 7 bases that match TRBD1. Germline CDR1 reads LNHDA; CDR2 reads SQIVND (reference sequence). Trimming removed 7 bases from V and 3 bases from J; junction bases left unmatched: 8. The CDR3 contains 14 residues. DNA for the CDR3: TGTGCCAGTACCCCCGACAGGGAGTACACTGAAGCTTTCTTT. This translates into CASTPDREYTEAFF.

This clone occurred many times. The sample holds other DNA sequences that translate to the same CDR3. This chain uses TRBV24-1 with TRBJ2-7; D is perhaps TRBD1 (5 bases). This CDR3 spans 12 amino acids. With 5 bases removed from V and 3 bases from J, the gap between germline ends came to 7 bases. Germline V gene sequence: CDR1 KGHDR, CDR2 SFDVKD. CDR3 DNA: TGTGCCACCAGTGCCCAGGGCTACGAGCAGTACTTC. Translated: CATSAQGYEQYF.

V gene TRBV5-6 combines with J gene TRBJ2-1; TRBD1 agrees at 9 bases. This CDR3 has 15 amino acids. With V trimmed by 3 bases and J by 7 bases, 8 bases remained unmatched. The germline V gene has CDR1 SGHDT and CDR2 YYEEEE. The CDR3 DNA sequence: TGTGCCAGCAGCTGGGGACAGGGACAGGGAAATGAGCAGTTCTTC. Translating it yields CASSWGQGQGNEQFF.

The chain employs TRBV6-1 and TRBJ1-1; D ambiguous. The CDR3 contains 13 residues. From germline, CDR1 is MNHNS and CDR2 SASEGT. The V end lost 3 bases, the J end lost 3 bases, and 8 bases lay between the germline ends. The CDR3 reads CASSEVGDTEAFF. CDR3 sequence (DNA): TGTGCCAGCAGTGAGGTCGGTGACACTGAAGCTTTCTTT.

The genes are TRBV10-3 and TRBJ1-1; possibly TRBD1 for D (6 bases). V lost 2 bases, J lost 1 base, and 11 bases lay in between. There are 15 residues in the CDR3. Germline V gene data show CDR1 as ENHRY and CDR2 as SYGVKD. The CDR3 DNA is TGTGCCATCAGTGAGCTGGAGACAGGGAACACTGAAGCTTTCTTT. Translation gives CAISELETGNTEAFF.

This sequence joins TRBV27 and TRBJ2-7; 10 nucleotides line up with TRBD2. CDR1 and CDR2 from the germline V gene are MNHEY and SMNVEV (reference sequence). This CDR3 is 20 amino acids long. Trimming took 5 bases from V and 3 from J; bases not matched to a gene: 22. The CDR3 sequence: CASSPFLSSGRPLSNYEQYF. CDR3 DNA: TGTGCCAGCAGTCCCTTCCTCAGTAGCGGGAGGCCCTTGTCTAACTACGAGCAGTACTTC.

The chain links TRBV6-4 to TRBJ1-6; 9 bases agree with TRBD1. The CDR3 covers 16 residues. Germline V CDR1 and CDR2: MRHNA, SNTAGT. The J segment lost 5 bases and the V segment lost 2 bases, leaving 4 bases of the junction unmatched. CDR3: CASSDPWDRDNSPLHF. Here the CDR3 DNA reads TGTGCCAGCAGTGACCCCTGGGACAGGGATAATTCACCCCTCCACTTT.

The gene calls are TRBV6-5 and TRBJ1-2, with 8 bases that match TRBD1. Looked up from germline, CDR1 is MNHEY and CDR2 is SVGAGI. CDR3 size: 14 residues. V lost 3 bases to trimming and J lost 4 bases; unmatched junction nucleotides: 4. CDR3 protein: CASSYQGQVYGYTF. The CDR3 coding sequence is TGTGCCAGCAGTTATCAGGGACAGGTCTATGGCTACACCTTC.

The chain combines TRBV29-1 with TRBJ1-3; 9 nucleotides line up with TRBD1. CDR3 length equals 17 residues. Germline V gene data show CDR1 as SQVTM and CDR2 as ANQGSEA. The J segment lost 2 bases and the V segment lost 3 bases, leaving 11 bases of the junction unmatched. For the CDR3, the DNA is TGCAGCGTTGATGGTGGGACAGGGCTAGAGACTGGAAACACCATATATTTT. It codes for CSVDGGTGLETGNTIYF.

This sequence joins TRBV27 and TRBJ1-5; no clear D. The CDR3 contains 13 residues. The ends were cut back, 1 base at V and 8 bases at J, with 9 bases in the middle. Germline V gene sequence: CDR1 MNHEY, CDR2 SMNVEV (reference sequence). The CDR3 is CASSLFAGEPQHF. The CDR3 nucleotides read TGTGCCAGCAGTTTATTTGCCGGGGAGCCCCAGCATTTT.

The J gene is TRBJ1-4, the V gene TRBV2; 9 bases fit TRBD1. V lost 11 bases to trimming and J lost 7 bases; unmatched junction nucleotides: 8. CDR1 and CDR2 from the germline V gene are SNHLY and FYNNEI. This CDR3 spans 13 amino acids. In DNA form, the CDR3 reads TGTGCCGGAAGCCGGGACAGGGTTGAAAAACTGTTTTTT. Amino acids: CAGSRDRVEKLFF.

This clone has only a few counts. V is TRBV5-1 and J is TRBJ1-2; 7 positions agree with TRBD1. This CDR3 is built from 16 residues. With 4 bases clipped from V and 0 bases from J, the junction kept 9 bases outside the gene matches. Germline lookup yields CDR1 SGHRS and CDR2 YFSETQ. CDR3 nucleotide sequence: TGCGCCAGCAGCCCGGCCCGGGACAGAGCTAACTATGGCTACACCTTC. Its translation: CASSPARDRANYGYTF.